The next 18 T cell receptor beta chains were all read from a single sample in a study of T cell responses to AZD1222 COVID-19 vaccine. Data came from immunoSEQ multiplex PCR; TCRdb stores just in-frame clones and leaves some out. This table has 150,000 to 200,000 clones, more than 85% appearing once. This sample comprised peripheral blood, obtained on day 0 of AZD1222 vaccination. The receptor source for this set is an adult in good health.

The chain couples TRBV30 to TRBJ1-5, with a possible D match to TRBD1 (6 bases). CDR3 length equals 15 residues. V was shortened by 5 bases and J by 7 bases, with 21 bases between the two germline ends. Per germline, CDR1 GTSNPN and CDR2 SVGIG (reference sequence). CDR3: CAWGLGTFSGQPQHF. CDR3 bases: TGTGCCTGGGGGCTGGGGACATTCAGCGGGCAGCCCCAGCATTTT.

The J gene is TRBJ2-2, the V gene TRBV7-2; 10 nucleotides line up with TRBD2. V dropped 5 bases and J dropped 3; count of bases not matched to a gene: 6. This CDR3 has 16 residues. The germline CDR1 and CDR2 sequences are SGHTA and FQGNSA. The CDR3 coding sequence is TGTGCCAGCAGCCCTAGCGGGAGCGCGGACACCGGGGAGCTGTTTTTT. Translating it yields CASSPSGSADTGELFF.

The chain links TRBV12-3 or TRBV12-4 to TRBJ1-5; no clear D gene. The CDR3 runs to 12 residues. V was cut by 3 bases and J by 9 bases, with 9 bases left in between. The DNA of the CDR3 is TGTGCCAGCAGTTTGTCGATTCCGCCCCAGCATTTT. Its translation: CASSLSIPPQHF.

This sequence joins TRBV19 and TRBJ1-5, with TRBD1 matching over 7 bases. The CDR3 covers 14 residues. The germline V gene has CDR1 LNHDA and CDR2 SQIVND (reference sequence). V trimming: 8 bases; J trimming: 6 bases; junction bases outside the gene matches: 10. CDR3 bases: TGTGCCAGTTTGGACAGGTCGAGTACTCAGCCCCAGCATTTT. This codes for CASLDRSSTQPQHF.

The chain is built from TRBV11-1 and TRBJ2-1; weak D call: TRBD2 (6 bases). The CDR3 extends over 13 amino acids. V was trimmed by 1 base and J by 5 bases, leaving 6 bases between them. The germline V gene has CDR1 SGHAT and CDR2 FQDESV (reference sequence). This chain's CDR3 is CASSLGTNNEQFF. The DNA of the CDR3 is TGTGCCAGCAGCTTAGGGACTAACAATGAGCAGTTCTTC.

CDR3 bases: TGTGCCAGCAGTTACTCGGTCGGGGTAGAGACCCAGTACTTC. This codes for CASSYSVGVETQYF. The chain links TRBV6-2 or TRBV6-3 to TRBJ2-5, with D possibly TRBD2 on 5 matching bases. The germline V gene encodes CDR1 MNHEY and CDR2 SVGEGT. V lost 0 bases to trimming and J lost 4 bases, with 9 bases between them. This CDR3 is 14 amino acids long.

The CDR3 nucleotides read TGCGCCAGCAGATCGGGGGGTACTTTGGTGGACACCATATATTTT. Its translation: CASRSGGTLVDTIYF. The chain couples TRBV5-1 to TRBJ1-3, with a weak D call TRBD1 (5 bases). The V gene lost 5 bases and the J gene lost 8 bases, with 20 bases spanning the gap. The V gene's germline CDR1 is SGHRS and CDR2 YFSETQ. The length of the CDR3 is 15 residues. The variable domain in full, completed from reference TRBV5-1 and TRBJ1-3, reads KAGVTQTPRYLIKTRGQQVTLSCSPISGHRSVSWYQQTPGQGLQFLFEYFSETQRNKGNFPGRFSGRQFSNSRSEMNVSTLELGDSALYLCASRSGGTLVDTIYFGEGSWLTVV.

In its sample, this clone was seen once. The chain links TRBV7-2 to TRBJ2-7; TRBD2 aligns across 14 bases. After removal of 3 bases from V and 6 bases from J, the junction contained 7 bases not matched to a gene. CDR3 length: 16 residues. Per germline, CDR1 SGHTA and CDR2 FQGNSA. The CDR3 protein is CASSFGPGLAGVEQYF. Here the CDR3 DNA reads TGTGCCAGCAGCTTTGGCCCGGGACTAGCGGGGGTCGAGCAGTACTTC.

The rearrangement joins TRBV25-1 to TRBJ2-5; D is unresolved. This CDR3 is built from 14 residues. Looked up from germline, CDR1 is MGHDK and CDR2 is SYGVNS. V dropped 4 bases and J dropped 1 base, with 10 bases sitting between them. CDR3 region: CASSGWGFQETQYF. DNA of the CDR3: TGTGCCAGCAGTGGTTGGGGTTTCCAAGAGACCCAGTACTTC.

The chain recombines TRBV6-5 with TRBJ2-7; no reliable D call. Germline V gene lookup returns CDR1 MNHEY and CDR2 SVGAGI. V dropped 7 bases and J dropped 6 bases, with 7 bases sitting between them. CDR3 length equals 10 residues. In DNA form, the CDR3 reads TGTGCCAGCAATTTGGGCGAGCAGTACTTC. It translates to CASNLGEQYF.

This clone was counted a single time. The gene calls are TRBV3-1 (or the pseudogene TRBV3-2) and TRBJ1-5; maybe TRBD1 (5 bases). The ends were cut back, 4 bases at V and 3 bases at J, with 13 bases in the middle. The CDR3 is made up of 15 amino acids. Germline V gene lookup returns CDR1 LGHDT and CDR2 YNNKEL (reference sequence). The CDR3 region has the DNA TGTGCCAGCAGCCCGGGACCGGTGTCCAATCAGCCCCAGCATTTT. Translated, it gives CASSPGPVSNQPQHF.

The chain recombines TRBV5-4 with TRBJ2-1; no reliable D call. The CDR3 runs 14 residues. In germline, CDR1 is SGHNT, CDR2 YYREEE (reference sequence). V dropped 4 bases and J dropped 3 bases, with 11 bases sitting between them. In DNA form, the CDR3 reads TGTGCCAGCAGCCTTCAGGCGCTCTACAATGAGCAGTTCTTC. Its translation is CASSLQALYNEQFF.

This CDR3 reads CASSPSGRGLPGVGELFF. The CDR3 nucleotides are TGCGCCAGCAGCCCGTCGGGGAGGGGACTCCCCGGGGTGGGGGAGCTGTTTTTT. The genes are TRBV5-1 and TRBJ2-2, with 7 nucleotides matching TRBD2. CDR3 length: 18 amino acids. The V segment lost 4 bases and the J segment 8 bases; nucleotides outside the gene matches: 20. Germline loops: CDR1 SGHRS, CDR2 YFSETQ.

V usage is TRBV6-5 and J usage is TRBJ2-7, with D perhaps being TRBD1 or TRBD2 (5 bases each). The CDR3 contains 15 residues. The germline gives CDR1 MNHEY, CDR2 SVGAGI. The V end was cut by 7 bases, the J end by 5 bases, with 21 bases between. The CDR3 region has the DNA TGTGCCAGCACCCACTCCGGGGCCGGAGGTCACGAGCAGTACTTC. This gives the protein CASTHSGAGGHEQYF.

The chain joins TRBV10-1 to TRBJ2-3; D possibly corresponds to TRBD2 (6 bases). From germline, CDR1 is WNHNN and CDR2 SYGVQD (reference sequence). The CDR3 loop spans 13 amino acids. V was shortened by 6 bases and J by 8 bases, with 15 bases between the two germline ends. The CDR3 DNA reads as TGCGCCAGCAGCCCTAATAGGAGGGCTACGCAGTATTTT. Residues: CASSPNRRATQYF.

This rearrangement joins TRBV11-3 to TRBJ2-7; D not resolved. The germline V gene has CDR1 SGHNT and CDR2 YENEEA. The CDR3 runs to 13 residues. V was clipped by 3 bases and J by 6 bases, with 12 bases between them. This chain's CDR3 is CASSFNIASEQYF. The DNA of the CDR3 is TGTGCCAGCAGCTTTAATATCGCCTCCGAGCAGTACTTC.

The chain recombines TRBV10-3 with TRBJ2-5, with 8 positions matching TRBD2. This CDR3 is built from 16 residues. The V and J ends lost 1 base and 1 base, in that order; junction bases with no gene match: 5. Germline V gives CDR1 ENHRY, CDR2 SYGVKD. The CDR3, as DNA: TGTGCCATCAGTGAGTTTGGGCTAGCGGGCCAAGAGACCCAGTACTTC. It translates to CAISEFGLAGQETQYF.

The rearrangement joins TRBV5-1 to TRBJ2-5; D remains ambiguous. This CDR3 has 11 residues. The V end was cut by 0 bases, the J end by 3 bases, with 0 bases between. The germline CDR1 and CDR2 sequences are SGHRS and YFSETQ. The CDR3 loop is CASSLEETQYF. In nucleotides, the CDR3 is TGCGCCAGCAGCTTGGAAGAGACCCAGTACTTC.